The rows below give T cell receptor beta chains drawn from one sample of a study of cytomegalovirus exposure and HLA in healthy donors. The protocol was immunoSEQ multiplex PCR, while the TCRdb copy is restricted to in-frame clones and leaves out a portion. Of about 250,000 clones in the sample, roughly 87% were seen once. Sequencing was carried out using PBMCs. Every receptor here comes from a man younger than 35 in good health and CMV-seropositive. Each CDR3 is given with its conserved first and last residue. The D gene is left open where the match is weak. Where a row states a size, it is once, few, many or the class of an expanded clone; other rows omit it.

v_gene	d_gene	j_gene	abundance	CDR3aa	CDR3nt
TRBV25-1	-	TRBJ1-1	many	CASSEYGRVTEAFF	TGTGCCAGCAGTGAATACGGCAGGGTGACTGAAGCTTTCTTT
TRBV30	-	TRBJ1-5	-	CAWSVWGGAQPQHF	TGTGCCTGGAGTGTTTGGGGAGGGGCTCAGCCCCAGCATTTT
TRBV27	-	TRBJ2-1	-	CASSLYRTHSYNEQFF	TGTGCCAGCAGTTTATACAGGACCCACTCCTACAATGAGCAGTTCTTC
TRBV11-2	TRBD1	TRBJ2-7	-	CASSLGTGFYEQYF	TGTGCCAGCAGCTTAGGGACAGGATTCTACGAGCAGTACTTC
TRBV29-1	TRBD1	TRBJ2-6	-	CSAGPGTGVGANVLTF	TGCAGCGCCGGACCCGGGACAGGGGTAGGGGCCAACGTCCTGACTTTC
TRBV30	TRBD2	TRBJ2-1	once	CAWITSGSSYEQFF	TGTGCCTGGATAACTAGCGGGAGCTCTTATGAGCAGTTCTTC
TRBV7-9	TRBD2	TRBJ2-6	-	CASSPRGSGSTGANVLTF	TGTGCCAGCAGCCCCCGAGGTAGCGGGAGTACCGGGGCCAACGTCCTGACTTTC
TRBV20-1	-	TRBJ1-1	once	CSARGGTEAFF	TGCAGTGCTAGAGGAGGCACTGAAGCTTTCTTT
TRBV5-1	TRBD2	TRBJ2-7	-	CASSSGPSGRDSYEQYF	TGCGCCAGCAGCTCGGGTCCTAGCGGGAGGGATTCCTACGAGCAGTACTTC
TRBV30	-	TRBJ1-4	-	CAWNSVGPNEKLFF	TGTGCCTGGAATTCTGTGGGCCCTAATGAAAAACTGTTTTTT
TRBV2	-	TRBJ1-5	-	CASRADSGNQPQHF	TGTGCCAGCAGGGCCGACAGCGGCAATCAGCCCCAGCATTTT
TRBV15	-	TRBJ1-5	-	CATSRDRELHQPQHF	TGTGCCACCAGCAGAGATCGTGAGTTACATCAGCCCCAGCATTTT
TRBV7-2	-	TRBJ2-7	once	CASSLFTAKSTYEQYF	TGTGCCAGCAGCTTATTCACGGCGAAATCAACCTACGAGCAGTACTTC
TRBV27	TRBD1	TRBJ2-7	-	CASSFTAGRDRVTQYF	TGTGCCAGCAGTTTTACCGCGGGCCGGGACAGGGTAACCCAGTACTTC
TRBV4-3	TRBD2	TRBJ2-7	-	CASSQTKAGGSYEQYF	TGCGCCAGCAGCCAAACGAAAGCGGGAGGGAGCTACGAGCAGTACTTC
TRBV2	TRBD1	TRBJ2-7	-	CASSEQGAGEQYF	TGTGCCAGCAGTGAACAGGGGGCGGGTGAGCAGTACTTC
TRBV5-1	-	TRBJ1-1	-	CASSLQIWAMNTEAFF	TGCGCCAGCAGCCTCCAAATTTGGGCAATGAACACTGAAGCTTTCTTT
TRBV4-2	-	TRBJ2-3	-	CASSQVASPTTDTQYF	TGTGCCAGCAGCCAAGTCGCTTCCCCGACGACAGATACGCAGTATTTT
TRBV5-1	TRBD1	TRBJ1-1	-	CASSSGPTGANTEAFF	TGCGCCAGCAGCTCGGGACCGACAGGGGCGAACACTGAAGCTTTCTTT
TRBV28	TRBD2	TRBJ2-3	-	CASTTGTSGITDTQYF	TGTGCCAGCACGACCGGGACTAGCGGGATCACAGATACGCAGTATTTT
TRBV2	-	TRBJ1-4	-	CASSPGTNEKLFF	TGTGCCAGCAGCCCGGGTACTAATGAAAAACTGTTTTTT
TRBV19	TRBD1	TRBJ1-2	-	CASMGQGARGYTF	TGTGCCAGTATGGGACAGGGGGCTCGAGGCTACACCTTC
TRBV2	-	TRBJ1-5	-	CASGPNQPQHF	TGTGCCAGCGGCCCCAATCAGCCCCAGCATTTT
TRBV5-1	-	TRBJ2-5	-	CASSLAPAQETQYF	TGCGCCAGCAGCTTGGCTCCAGCACAAGAGACCCAGTACTTC
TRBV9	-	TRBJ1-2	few	CASSVAPREGGVYTF	TGTGCCAGCAGCGTAGCCCCTCGGGAGGGGGGGGTCTACACCTTC
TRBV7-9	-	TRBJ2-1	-	CASSISVQSSYNEQFF	TGTGCCAGCAGCATTAGCGTACAGAGCTCCTACAATGAGCAGTTCTTC
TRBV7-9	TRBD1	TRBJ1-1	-	CASSPMTGGVPNTEAFF	TGTGCCAGCAGCCCCATGACAGGGGGTGTACCGAACACTGAAGCTTTCTTT
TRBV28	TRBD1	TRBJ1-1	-	CASSLYQGQGRAFF	TGTGCCAGCAGTTTATACCAGGGACAGGGCAGAGCTTTCTTT
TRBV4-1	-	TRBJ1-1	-	CASSLGMAAFF	TGCGCCAGCAGCCTGGGAATGGCAGCTTTCTTT
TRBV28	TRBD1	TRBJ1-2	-	CASRDRGVSYGYTF	TGTGCCAGCAGAGACAGGGGGGTGTCATATGGCTACACCTTC
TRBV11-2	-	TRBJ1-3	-	CASSPRFQTASSGNTIYF	TGTGCCAGCAGCCCAAGATTCCAGACGGCAAGCTCTGGAAACACCATATATTTT
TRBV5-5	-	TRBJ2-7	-	CASSHDRFEQYF	TGTGCCAGCAGCCACGACAGATTCGAGCAGTACTTC
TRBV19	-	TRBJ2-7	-	CASSGAGHYEQYF	TGTGCCAGTAGTGGTGCAGGACACTACGAGCAGTACTTC
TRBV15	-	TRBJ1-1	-	CATSRDPPPGTEAFF	TGTGCCACCAGCAGAGATCCTCCCCCCGGGACTGAAGCTTTCTTT
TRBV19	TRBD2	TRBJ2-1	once	CASSRTTSDSSYNEQFF	TGTGCCAGTAGTCGAACAACTAGCGACAGCTCCTACAATGAGCAGTTCTTC
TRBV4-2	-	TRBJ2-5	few	CASSPGVGNQETQYF	TGTGCCAGCAGCCCCGGAGTGGGCAACCAAGAGACCCAGTACTTC
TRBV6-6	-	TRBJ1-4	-	CASRAWSEKLFF	TGTGCCAGCAGAGCGTGGAGTGAAAAACTGTTTTTT